These T cell receptor beta chains were read from a single sample in a study of blood T cells in healthy people across ages. MiXCR was run by TCRdb on the 5' RACE reads, yielding one entry per CDR3 protein. The table has approximately 1,000,000 distinct CDR3 sequences, about two fifths seen once; the top ten hold less than 15%. The sequenced material came from blood. These receptors originate from a man aged 18 to 30 in good health. The CDR3 runs from the conserved cysteine through the conserved F or W. The D gene is left open where the match is weak. Not all rows give a size; the values are once, few, many and, for expanded clones, a class.

. | TRBJ2-1 | TRBV5-6 | . | TGTGCCAGCAGCGGTGGGGAGGACGGAGTCTCCTACAATGAGCAGTTCTTC | CASSGGEDGVSYNEQFF
. | TRBJ2-7 | TRBV9 | TRBD2 | TGTGCCAGCAGCTTCATTAGCGGGGTAGCTTTCAATGAGCAGTACTTC | CASSFISGVAFNEQYF
. | TRBJ1-2 | TRBV3-1 | . | TGTGCCAGCAGCCAAGATTGGACGCAGAACTATGGCTACACCTTC | CASSQDWTQNYGYTF
. | TRBJ1-1 | TRBV5-1 | . | TGCGCCAGCAGCTTGGAGGCGGAGAACACTGAAGCTTTCTTT | CASSLEAENTEAFF
. | TRBJ1-1 | TRBV7-6 | . | TGTGCCAGCAGCTTAAAGGGCGGGTCTGAAGCTTTCTTT | CASSLKGGSEAFF
many | TRBJ2-1 | TRBV4-2 | . | TGTGCCAGCAGCCAAGAGACCCGGAACAGACTGAATGGGAATGAGCAGTTCTTC | CASSQETRNRLNGNEQFF
few | TRBJ2-3 | TRBV5-1 | . | TGCGCCAGCAGCTGGACCAGGGGTCCCCGCACAGATACGCAGTATTTT | CASSWTRGPRTDTQYF
few | TRBJ2-5 | TRBV10-3 | TRBD2 | TGTGCCATCAGTGAGTCGTGGGACTACGAAGAGACCCAGTACTTC | CAISESWDYEETQYF
. | TRBJ2-2 | TRBV20-1 | . | TGCAGTGCTAGACAGGGGCGGAGCGGGGAGCTGTTTTTT | CSARQGRSGELFF
. | TRBJ1-3 | TRBV7-9 | . | TGTGCCAGCAGCTTAGTCAGGCCTGGAAACACCATATATTTT | CASSLVRPGNTIYF
. | TRBJ2-3 | TRBV3-1 | . | TGTGCCAGCAGCCAAGATGCGAGCCGGGATACGCAGTATTTT | CASSQDASRDTQYF
. | TRBJ2-2 | TRBV6-2/TRBV6-3 | . | TGTGCCAGCAGTTACTTTGGAGGCGCGAACACCGGGGAGCTGTTTTTT | CASSYFGGANTGELFF
many | TRBJ1-4 | TRBV4-3 | . | TGCGCCAGCAGCCAAGATTTGGGAGATGGGGAAAAACTGTTTTTT | CASSQDLGDGEKLFF
. | TRBJ2-1 | TRBV6-6 | TRBD1 | TGTGCCAGCAGTTACTCGTTGCGGGACAGGGACGAGCAGATCTTC | CASSYSLRDRDEQIF
once | TRBJ1-2 | TRBV9 | . | TGTGCCAGCAGCGTAGCTAGCGTTTTGAGCTATGGCTACACCTTC | CASSVASVLSYGYTF
few | TRBJ2-1 | TRBV7-2 | TRBD2 | TGTGCCAGCACGCCTTTAGCGGGGGGGACTGGCAATGAGCAGTTCTTC | CASTPLAGGTGNEQFF
. | TRBJ2-7 | TRBV5-4 | TRBD1 | TGTGCCAGCAGCCTCTTCGGACAGGGCTCCTACGAGCAGTACTTC | CASSLFGQGSYEQYF
few | TRBJ2-2 | TRBV5-4 | TRBD1 | TGTGCCAGCAGCCCCCAGACAGGGGGCTCTATCGGGGAGCTGTTTTTT | CASSPQTGGSIGELFF
. | TRBJ1-2 | TRBV4-1 | . | TGCGCCAGCGGCCAACCCTCGTCGGGACAAACTAACTATGGCTACACCTTC | CASGQPSSGQTNYGYTF
few | TRBJ1-4 | TRBV20-1 | . | TGCGGTGCTCCAGGGTTAGCCAATGAAAAACTGTTTTTT | CGAPGLANEKLFF
few | TRBJ1-2 | TRBV6-6 | . | TGTGCCAGCAGTTACTCGATAGGGTATAACTATGGCTACACCTTC | CASSYSIGYNYGYTF
few | TRBJ1-2 | TRBV27 | TRBD1 | TGTGCCAGCAGTCCCATCGGGACAGGGATTCACTATGGCTACACCTTC | CASSPIGTGIHYGYTF
. | TRBJ2-1 | TRBV9 | . | TGTGCCAGCAGCGGAGGTGGCAGCCCCAATGAGCAGTTCTTC | CASSGGGSPNEQFF
. | TRBJ2-3 | TRBV29-1 | . | TGCAGCGCAGGGATGGGGTTGACAGGCACAGATACGCAGTATTTT | CSAGMGLTGTDTQYF
. | TRBJ1-6 | TRBV7-9 | . | TGTGCCAGCAGCTCGGACAGCAATTCACCCCCCCACTTT | CASSSDSNSPPHF
. | TRBJ2-1 | TRBV9 | TRBD2 | TGTGCCAGCAGCGGGACTAGCGGGGTTTCCTACAATGAGCAGTTCTTC | CASSGTSGVSYNEQFF
few | TRBJ1-2 | TRBV30 | . | TGTGCCTGGAGTGGGGACACAGGGAACTATGGCTACACCTTC | CAWSGDTGNYGYTF
few | TRBJ1-4 | TRBV6-5 | TRBD1 | TGTGCCAGCAGTTCAGTCCCGACTGACAGGGCAACTAATGAAAAACTGTTTTTT | CASSSVPTDRATNEKLFF
. | TRBJ1-2 | TRBV5-1 | . | TGCGCCAGCAGCGACTCACAGGTTAACTATGGCTACACCTTC | CASSDSQVNYGYTF
few | TRBJ2-1 | TRBV4-2 | . | TGTGCCAGCAGCCAAGAACACAGCTTTCACAATGAGCAGTTCTTC | CASSQEHSFHNEQFF
once | TRBJ2-4 | TRBV2 | . | TGTACCAGCAGTGACGGGCGTCCCCCTCTCCAAAACATTCAGTACTTC | CTSSDGRPPLQNIQYF
few | TRBJ2-7 | TRBV25-1 | TRBD1 | TGTGCCAGCAGTGAATCCCGGGACAGCTACCCGGAAGAGCAGTACTTC | CASSESRDSYPEEQYF
. | TRBJ2-3 | TRBV29-1 | . | TGCAGCGTTGGGGGCCGCTTACGCACAGATACGCAGTATTTT | CSVGGRLRTDTQYF
. | TRBJ1-1 | TRBV6-1 | . | TGTGCCAGCAGTGAACGAGACAGCACTGAAGCTTTCTTT | CASSERDSTEAFF
few | TRBJ1-6 | TRBV12-3/TRBV12-4 | . | TGTGCCAGCAGTTTAGAAATTAATTCACCCCTCCACTTT | CASSLEINSPLHF
few | TRBJ2-1 | TRBV20-1 | TRBD2 | TGCAGTGCTAGAGTGCGTACTAGCGGCAGTAATGAGCAGTTCTTC | CSARVRTSGSNEQFF
few | TRBJ1-5 | TRBV6-5 | . | TGTGCCAGCAGTCAAGGAAGGACTCAGCCCCAGCATTTT | CASSQGRTQPQHF
. | TRBJ1-2 | TRBV2 | . | TGTGCCAGCAGTGAAGGGTTTGGCTACACCTTC | CASSEGFGYTF
. | TRBJ1-1 | TRBV4-3 | . | TGCGCCAGCAGCGGGGGGGAGGCTGAAGCTTTCTTT | CASSGGEAEAFF
. | TRBJ2-7 | TRBV12-3/TRBV12-4 | TRBD1 | TGTGCCAGCAGTTTAGCGCTTGAGGACAGGGGGCTCCTCAATGAGCAGTACTTC | CASSLALEDRGLLNEQYF
. | TRBJ2-5 | TRBV6-2/TRBV6-3 | TRBD1 | TGTGCCAGCTTGGGGGGGACAGGGGAAGAAGAGACCCAGTACTTC | CASLGGTGEEETQYF
. | TRBJ1-1 | TRBV4-1 | . | TGCGCCAGCAGCCAAGAGCGGACGGTGGGAGCCACTGAAGCTTTCTTT | CASSQERTVGATEAFF
few | TRBJ1-3 | TRBV13 | . | TGTGCCAGCAGCTTAGAAGGAAACACCATATATTTT | CASSLEGNTIYF
. | TRBJ1-3 | TRBV4-1 | . | TGCGCCAGCGGGCATCCCCTCTCTGGAAACACCATATATTTT | CASGHPLSGNTIYF
few | TRBJ2-1 | TRBV6-2/TRBV6-3 | . | TGTGCCAGCAGTTCTATAGCGGCTGAGCAGTTCTTC | CASSSIAAEQFF
. | TRBJ2-2 | TRBV5-4 | TRBD2 | TGTGCCAGCAGCAAGCGGGGGGGATCGAACACCGGGGAGCTGTTTTTT | CASSKRGGSNTGELFF
. | TRBJ1-4 | TRBV9 | . | TGTGCCAGCAGCTCGGGGACACCAACTAATGGAAAACTGTTTTTT | CASSSGTPTNGKLFF
. | TRBJ1-1 | TRBV20-1 | . | TGCAGTGCTAGGGACGTCACTGAAGCTTTCTTT | CSARDVTEAFF
. | TRBJ2-3 | TRBV12-3/TRBV12-4 | . | TGTGCCAGCAGTCAGCACCAAGACACAGATACGCAGTATTTT | CASSQHQDTDTQYF
. | TRBJ2-2 | TRBV7-8 | . | TGTGCCAGCAGCTTACGGGTCTCGGACACCGGGGAGCTGTTTTTT | CASSLRVSDTGELFF
. | TRBJ2-1 | TRBV4-3 | . | TGCGCCAGCAGCCAAGATGGGAGACAGGCAACCTACAATGAGCAGTTCTTC | CASSQDGRQATYNEQFF
few | TRBJ2-7 | TRBV7-6 | . | TGTGCCAGCAGCCGCGAGGGACGGTCCTACGAGCAGTACTTC | CASSREGRSYEQYF